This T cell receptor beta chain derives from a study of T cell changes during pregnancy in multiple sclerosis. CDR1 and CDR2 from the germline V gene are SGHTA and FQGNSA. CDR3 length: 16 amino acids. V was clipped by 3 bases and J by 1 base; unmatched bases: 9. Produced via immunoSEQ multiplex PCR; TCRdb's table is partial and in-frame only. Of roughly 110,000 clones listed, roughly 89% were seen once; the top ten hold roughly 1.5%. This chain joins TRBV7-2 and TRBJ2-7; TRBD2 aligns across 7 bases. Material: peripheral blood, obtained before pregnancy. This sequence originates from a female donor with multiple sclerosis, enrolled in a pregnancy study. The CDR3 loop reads CASSLLSGTMSYEQYF. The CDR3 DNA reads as TGTGCCAGCAGCTTGCTATCCGGGACTATGTCCTACGAGCAGTACTTC.